The next 32 T cell receptor beta chains were all read from a single sample in a study of T cells after yellow fever vaccination. One entry per CDR3 protein, called by TCRdb with MiXCR from the 5' RACE reads. The repertoire has around 100,000 distinct CDR3 sequences, roughly 8.9% of them found once; the top ten carry roughly 23%. The sequences come from CD8+ T cells sorted from PBMCs, collected 45 days after the yellow fever booster vaccination. All receptors derive from a man younger than 45 who received the YFV17D yellow fever vaccine.

This clonotype was recorded many times. The gene calls are TRBV29-1 and TRBJ2-5; D call uncertain. The CDR3 spans 11 residues. Trimming took off 7 bases at V and 5 bases at J, with 11 bases between the two ends. Germline values: CDR1 SQVTM, CDR2 ANQGSEA. The CDR3 protein is CSAGSMETQYF. CDR3 in DNA: TGCAGCGCCGGCTCGATGGAGACCCAGTACTTC.

This clonotype was seen many times. This chain connects TRBV9 to TRBJ2-4; D possibly corresponds to TRBD2 (5 bases). The CDR3 runs to 14 residues. V was pared by 0 bases and J by 6 bases, with 10 bases between. Germline V gives CDR1 SGDLS, CDR2 YYNGEE. The CDR3 is CASSVGSSVNIQYF. In DNA form, the CDR3 reads TGTGCCAGCAGCGTAGGGAGTAGCGTAAACATTCAGTACTTC.

This clonotype occurred a few times. The chain has TRBV7-9 and TRBJ2-1, with 12 positions matching TRBD1. The V gene end was trimmed by 10 bases and the J gene end by 8 bases; junction bases not matched to a gene: 12. The CDR3 runs to 15 residues. The germline V gene encodes CDR1 SEHNR and CDR2 FQNEAQ (reference sequence). For the CDR3, the DNA is TGTGCCATCTCTAATCGGGACAGGGGGCTTTATGAGCAGTTCTTC. It yields the protein CAISNRDRGLYEQFF.

In its sample, this clonotype was seen many times. The chain recombines TRBV7-8 with TRBJ2-7, with 16 bases identical to TRBD2. The V segment lost 1 base and the J segment 4 bases; nucleotides outside the gene matches: 7. The CDR3 is 18 residues long. The germline V gene encodes CDR1 SGHVS and CDR2 FQNEAQ. In nucleotides, the CDR3 is TGTGCCAGCAGCTTAGAGGGACTAGCGGGAGGGCCATCGTACGAGCAGTACTTC. Translation: CASSLEGLAGGPSYEQYF.

Ten or more counts support this clonotype. This chain links TRBV20-1 with TRBJ2-7; 11 nucleotides match TRBD2. Germline V gene sequence: CDR1 DFQATT, CDR2 SNEGSKA (reference sequence). This CDR3 has 18 residues. V lost 1 base, J lost 3 bases, and 14 bases stayed unmatched. The CDR3 protein is CSARAVAGGPISGYEQYF. The CDR3 nucleotides read TGCAGTGCTAGAGCGGTAGCGGGAGGGCCGATATCAGGCTACGAGCAGTACTTC.

This clonotype was recorded many times. The chain couples TRBV18 to TRBJ2-5; 7 bases line up with TRBD2. The junction had 6 bases not matched to a gene; V was cut back by 3 bases and J by 2 bases. The CDR3 covers 15 residues. Germline V gene lookup returns CDR1 KGHSH and CDR2 LQKENI. CDR3 nucleotide sequence: TGTGCCAGCTCACCTCTAGCGGACAATCAAGAGACCCAGTACTTC. It yields the protein CASSPLADNQETQYF.

This clonotype was observed a handful of times. V is TRBV5-5 and J is TRBJ2-3, with 7 bases aligning to TRBD2. Losses at the gene ends were 0 bases for V and 6 bases for J; bases not matched to a gene: 7. The CDR3 is 15 amino acids. In germline, CDR1 is SGHKS, CDR2 YYEKEE (reference sequence). The CDR3 region has the DNA TGTGCCAGCAGCTTGGCCGGCGGGGGATCCGATACGCAGTATTTT. This gives the protein CASSLAGGGSDTQYF.

The chain combines TRBV14 with TRBJ2-1, with 7 nucleotides matching TRBD1. V dropped 1 base and J dropped 2; count of bases not matched to a gene: 8. The CDR3 is 17 residues long. Germline-derived CDR1 and CDR2 are SGHDN and FVKESK. The CDR3, as DNA: TGTGCCAGCAGCCAAGGGCAGCGGACAGGTCCCTACAATGAGCAGTTCTTC. Residues: CASSQGQRTGPYNEQFF.

This clonotype was detected many times. The chain has TRBV7-9 and TRBJ2-2; D gene ambiguous. This CDR3 is 13 amino acids long. V was shortened by 7 bases and J by 0 bases, with 6 bases between the two germline ends. From germline, CDR1 is SEHNR and CDR2 FQNEAQ (reference sequence). The DNA of the CDR3 is TGTGCCAGCATACGCGCGAACACCGGGGAGCTGTTTTTT. It translates to CASIRANTGELFF.

This clonotype was seen ten or more times. This chain joins TRBV7-9 and TRBJ2-7, with D perhaps matching TRBD1 or TRBD2 (5 bases each). Germline CDR1 reads SEHNR; CDR2 reads FQNEAQ (reference sequence). Trimming stripped 4 bases from V and 2 bases from J, with 18 bases between. This CDR3 is 16 amino acids long. The DNA for the CDR3 is TGTGCCAGCAGCTCAAACCCGTCACGGGACCCCTACGAGCAGTACTTC. It yields the protein CASSSNPSRDPYEQYF.

Worth noting for this clonotype: A much larger clone lies a single base off, so this may be a read error. The chain has TRBV12-3 or TRBV12-4 and TRBJ2-3; tentatively, D is TRBD1 (5 bases). Between the trimmed V and J ends, which lost 10 bases and 2 bases, there was a span of 13 bases. The CDR3 contains 13 residues. CDR3 sequence reads: CATLGEFTDTQYF. The CDR3 nucleotides are TGTGCCACCCTAGGGGAATTCACAGATACGCAGTATTTT.

This clonotype appeared many times. The chain recombines TRBV5-1 with TRBJ1-1; TRBD1 matches at 11 bases. CDR3 size: 14 residues. Germline CDR1 is SGHRS and CDR2 is YFSETQ. V trimming: 3 bases; J trimming: 5 bases; junction bases outside the gene matches: 3. The CDR3 spells CASSWGDRGTEAFF. CDR3 DNA sequence: TGCGCCAGCAGCTGGGGGGACAGGGGGACTGAAGCTTTCTTT.

This clonotype was recorded many times. The chain is built from TRBV20-1 and TRBJ2-3, with 10 bases fitting TRBD2. Germline V CDR1 and CDR2: DFQATT, SNEGSKA (reference sequence). This CDR3 comprises 16 residues. V lost 3 bases to trimming and J lost 4 bases; unmatched junction nucleotides: 10. This chain's CDR3 is CSASPSLAGDPDTQYF. Written as DNA, the CDR3 is TGCAGTGCTAGTCCGTCGCTAGCGGGAGATCCAGATACGCAGTATTTT.

This chain uses TRBV30 with TRBJ2-3; D ambiguous. The V gene lost 1 base and the J gene lost 6 bases, with 11 bases spanning the gap. CDR3 size: 13 residues. Germline V gene lookup returns CDR1 GTSNPN and CDR2 SVGIG (reference sequence). The CDR3 region is CAWSDTQGDTQYF. For the CDR3, the DNA is TGTGCCTGGAGTGACACCCAAGGGGATACGCAGTATTTT.

Of note for this clonotype: A much larger clone is a single base away; this may be a read error. The chain has TRBV4-3 and TRBJ2-1; D may match TRBD1 or TRBD2 (5 bases each). The CDR3 length is 15 residues. V lost 5 bases and J lost 6, with 17 bases in between. Germline CDR1 and CDR2: LGHNA and YSLEER. CDR3 sequence (DNA): TGCGCCAGCAGCGCGACCTTATTTGGGGGCAATGAGCAGTTCTTC. Its translation is CASSATLFGGNEQFF.

At least ten counts were recorded for this clonotype. The chain couples TRBV29-1 to TRBJ2-7; 10 nucleotides align to TRBD2. The trim removed 2 bases at V and 2 bases at J, leaving 0 bases unmatched. CDR1 and CDR2 (germline): SQVTM, ANQGSEA. The CDR3 runs 13 residues. Here the CDR3 reads CSVELAGAYEQYF. CDR3 coding DNA: TGCAGCGTTGAACTAGCGGGAGCCTACGAGCAGTACTTC.

This clonotype showed up many times. CDR3 coding DNA: TGTGCCAGCAGCTTGGCGGGCACCGGGGAGCTGTTTTTT. Translated: CASSLAGTGELFF. This chain links TRBV12-3 or TRBV12-4 with TRBJ2-2, with D tentatively TRBD2 (5 bases). The CDR3 is 13 amino acids. Trimming took off 6 bases at V and 4 bases at J, with 9 bases between the two ends.

This clonotype was seen repeatedly, ten times or more. The chain uses TRBV4-3 and TRBJ2-3; TRBD2 matches at 11 bases. The CDR3 runs 16 residues. Germline trimming cut 2 bases from V and 4 bases from J; bases unmatched to any gene: 5. The germline V gene encodes CDR1 LGHNA and CDR2 YSLEER. CDR3 DNA: TGCGCCAGCAGCCAAATAGCGGGAGGGCCGCCAGATACGCAGTATTTT. This gives the protein CASSQIAGGPPDTQYF.

This clonotype was observed many times. The CDR3 protein is CASSEWGSSYEQYF. Written as DNA, the CDR3 is TGCGCCAGCAGTGAGTGGGGCAGCTCCTACGAGCAGTACTTC. This chain connects TRBV10-2 to TRBJ2-7; possible D gene TRBD1, 5 bases. V lost 1 base to trimming and J lost 0 bases, with 7 bases between them. Germline-derived CDR1 and CDR2 are WSHSY and SAAADI. CDR3 length: 14 residues.

Many counts were recorded for this clonotype. V is TRBV27 and J is TRBJ2-7; the D is unclear. CDR1 and CDR2 (germline): MNHEY, SMNVEV (reference sequence). V shed 7 bases and J shed 3 bases, with 7 bases lying between them. This CDR3 spans 11 amino acids. CDR3 DNA sequence: TGTGCCAGCAAATGGGGCTACGAGCAGTACTTC. The encoded protein is CASKWGYEQYF.

This clonotype was seen ten or more times. The J gene is TRBJ2-5, the V gene TRBV4-1; 10 positions match TRBD1. The CDR3 runs 17 residues. Germline V gene data show CDR1 as MGHRA and CDR2 as YSYEKL. The trim removed 0 bases at V and 5 bases at J, leaving 9 bases unmatched. This CDR3 reads CASSQEFVLTGGETQYF. As DNA, the CDR3 is TGCGCCAGCAGCCAAGAATTTGTGCTGACAGGGGGCGAGACCCAGTACTTC.

This chain uses TRBV20-1 with TRBJ2-5; 11 nucleotides line up with TRBD2. Losses at the gene ends were 5 bases for V and 3 bases for J; bases not matched to a gene: 5. CDR3 length: 14 residues. CDR1 and CDR2 (germline): DFQATT, SNEGSKA (reference sequence). CDR3 in DNA: TGCAGTGCTCAGCCGGGACTAGCGGAAGAGACCCAGTACTTC. Translation gives CSAQPGLAEETQYF.

This rearrangement joins TRBV9 to TRBJ2-1; D may be TRBD2 (5 bases). Germline CDR1 reads SGDLS; CDR2 reads YYNGEE. V was trimmed by 4 bases and J by 5 bases, leaving 19 bases between them. The CDR3 runs 16 residues. The CDR3 loop reads CASSSPRVFLHNEQFF. The CDR3 nucleotides are TGTGCCAGCAGCTCACCGAGGGTGTTCTTGCACAATGAGCAGTTCTTC.

This clonotype has ten or more counts. The V and J genes are TRBV9 and TRBJ2-7; D may match TRBD1 or TRBD2 (5 bases each). Trimming left V 4 bases short and J 6 bases short, with 8 bases between. CDR1 and CDR2 from the germline V gene are SGDLS and YYNGEE. CDR3 size: 11 residues. For the CDR3, the DNA is TGTGCCAGCAGCCCGGGACCCGAGCAGTACTTC. Amino acid sequence: CASSPGPEQYF.

V usage is TRBV7-8 and J usage is TRBJ1-1, with D maybe TRBD1 (6 bases). Germline CDR1 reads SGHVS; CDR2 reads FQNEAQ. The CDR3 is made up of 15 amino acids. Trimming removed 1 base from V and 4 bases from J, with 13 bases in between. The CDR3 DNA follows: TGTGCCAGCAGCTTAGGGACAGCCGAGGTCACTGAAGCTTTCTTT. The encoded protein is CASSLGTAEVTEAFF.

The table lists this clonotype with many counts. This rearrangement joins TRBV6-5 to TRBJ2-5; D is ambiguous. Germline CDR1 and CDR2: MNHEY and SVGAGI. Trimming shortened V by 0 bases and J by 7 bases, and 15 bases separated the two germline ends. This CDR3 has 15 amino acids. The CDR3 DNA sequence: TGTGCCAGCAGTTACTCGATTGCAGTGGCTACGACCCAGTACTTC. Translating gives CASSYSIAVATTQYF.

This clonotype was recorded many times. The chain joins TRBV5-1 to TRBJ2-1, with 9 positions matching TRBD1. This CDR3 has 15 residues. Trimming removed 3 bases from V and 3 bases from J; junction bases left unmatched: 4. Germline values: CDR1 SGHRS, CDR2 YFSETQ. The CDR3 reads CASSSRDRDYNEQFF. The CDR3 DNA sequence: TGCGCCAGCAGCTCCCGGGACAGGGACTACAATGAGCAGTTCTTC.

This clonotype was detected many times. The chain recombines TRBV9 with TRBJ1-5; no reliable D call. V lost 0 bases, J lost 0 bases, and 4 bases lay in between. The CDR3 extends over 14 amino acids. Per germline, CDR1 SGDLS and CDR2 YYNGEE. For the CDR3, the DNA is TGTGCCAGCAGCGTAGGAGGTAGCAATCAGCCCCAGCATTTT. It codes for CASSVGGSNQPQHF.

This clonotype was counted many times. J is TRBJ2-2 and V is TRBV5-1, with D possibly matching TRBD2 (6 bases). Per germline, CDR1 SGHRS and CDR2 YFSETQ. CDR3 length equals 15 residues. V dropped 3 bases and J dropped 3 bases, with 12 bases sitting between them. The chain's CDR3 is CASSWGIADTGELFF. The CDR3 DNA reads as TGCGCCAGCAGCTGGGGGATAGCGGACACCGGGGAGCTGTTTTTT.

This clonotype was detected many times. The chain employs TRBV10-3 and TRBJ2-7, with D perhaps matching TRBD1 (5 bases). The CDR3 spans 13 residues. The V end was cut by 4 bases, the J end by 2 bases, with 9 bases between. Germline CDR1 is ENHRY and CDR2 is SYGVKD. The CDR3 DNA reads as TGTGCCATCAGTGCGACAGAGGCCTACGAGCAGTACTTC. Protein sequence: CAISATEAYEQYF.

The table lists this clonotype with many counts. The chain carries TRBV20-1 and TRBJ2-1; D is possibly TRBD2 (5 bases). This CDR3 is built from 16 residues. V lost 3 bases, J lost 5 bases, and 20 bases lay in between. Germline loops: CDR1 DFQATT, CDR2 SNEGSKA (reference sequence). The CDR3 DNA sequence: TGCAGTGCTAGGGGTGGTGAGGTAGCGCTTAACAATGAGCAGTTCTTC. Translated, it gives CSARGGEVALNNEQFF.

This clonotype has more than one count but fewer than ten. The chain has TRBV29-1 and TRBJ2-7, with D tentatively TRBD2 (5 bases). V was cut by 0 bases and J by 2 bases, with 17 bases left in between. The CDR3 length is 16 residues. The V gene's germline CDR1 is SQVTM and CDR2 ANQGSEA. The CDR3 DNA reads as TGCAGCGTTGAAGATGAAGGGAGTCTAGCACCCTACGAGCAGTACTTC. Its protein product is CSVEDEGSLAPYEQYF.